Included here is one TCR beta chain sequence, with context. No antigen is known for it. This sample stems from a study of shared clonotypes between healthy human individuals. Across the study: Each donor's CD4 naive and CD4 memory cells filled three plates apiece, CD8 naive two, and CD8 memory one.

Assay: immunoSEQ multiplex PCR; the TCRdb copy retains only in-frame clones and omits some. The sample shows about 2 million clones, roughly 94% of them seen only once. None of the donors, who were healthy HIV-negative adults, had recently had acute infections or vaccinations. Negatively enriched CD4+ T cells were divided by CD45RA into naive and memory. The CDR3 spans 17 residues. Germline lookup yields CDR1 SGHTA and CDR2 FQGNSA. Trimming at V came to 2 bases and at J to 0 bases, leaving 4 bases not matched to a gene. Study-level points and caveats: In a few donors, around 5% of naive CD4 clonotypes appeared in common.

The receptor's source is a man younger than 35 in good health. Sequencing input: naive CD4+ T cells sorted from blood. The subset was: CD45RA+ positively selected. The rearrangement joins TRBV7-2 to TRBJ2-7; 13 bases line up with TRBD2. CDR3 in DNA: TGTGCCAGCAGCTTAAGGACTAGCGGGAGCGTCTCCTACGAGCAGTACTTC. Amino acids: CASSLRTSGSVSYEQYF.